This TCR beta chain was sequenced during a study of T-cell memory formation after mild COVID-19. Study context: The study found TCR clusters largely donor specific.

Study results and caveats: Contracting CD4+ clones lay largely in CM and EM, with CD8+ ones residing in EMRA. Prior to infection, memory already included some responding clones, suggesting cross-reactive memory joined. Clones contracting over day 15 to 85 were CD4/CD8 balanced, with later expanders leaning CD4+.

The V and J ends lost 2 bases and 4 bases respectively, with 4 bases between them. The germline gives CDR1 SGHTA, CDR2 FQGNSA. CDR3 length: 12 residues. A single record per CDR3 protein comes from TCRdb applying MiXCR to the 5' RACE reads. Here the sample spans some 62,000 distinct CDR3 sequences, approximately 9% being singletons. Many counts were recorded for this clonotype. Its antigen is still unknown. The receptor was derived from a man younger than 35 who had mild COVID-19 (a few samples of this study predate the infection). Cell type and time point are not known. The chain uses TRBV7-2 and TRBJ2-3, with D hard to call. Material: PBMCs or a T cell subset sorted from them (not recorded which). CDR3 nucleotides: TGTGCCAGCAGCTTAAGCCCAGATACGCAGTATTTT. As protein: CASSLSPDTQYF.